These 30 T cell receptor beta chains share one sample of origin, sequenced in a study of post-analysis software for immune sequencing data. TCR beta cDNA libraries included unique molecular identifiers. TCRdb re-derived calls from the PCR reads in MiXCR, one entry per CDR3 protein. The table shows 650,000 to 900,000 distinct CDR3 sequences, with 46% occurring only once. Broader study findings: The five TRBV segments detected at higher frequency in patients than in controls included TRBV5-6, TRBV5-1 and TRBV20-1.

Antigens for these TCRs are unknown. Specimen: blood. Receptor source: a girl between 10 and 17 years old with multiple sclerosis.

The chain joins TRBV20-1 to TRBJ2-1; TRBD2 matches 7 bases. The CDR3 spans 15 residues. Germline CDR1 is DFQATT and CDR2 is SNEGSKA (reference sequence). The V segment lost 5 bases and the J segment 0 bases; nucleotides outside the gene matches: 7. This CDR3 is CSAAGLDLSYNEQFF. The CDR3 DNA reads as TGCAGTGCTGCCGGACTAGACCTCTCCTACAATGAGCAGTTCTTC.

V is TRBV7-6 and J is TRBJ2-1; D is uncertain. Looked up from germline, CDR1 is SGHVS and CDR2 is FNYEAQ. V gave up 0 bases and J gave up 6 bases, with 12 bases separating them. The CDR3 consists of 15 residues. Here the CDR3 DNA reads TGTGCCAGCAGCTTAGCGGAAACGTGGGGCAATGAGCAGTTCTTC. This encodes CASSLAETWGNEQFF.

J is TRBJ2-1 and V is TRBV6-6; 7 bases are shared with TRBD2. Trimming at V came to 0 bases and at J to 0 bases, leaving 2 bases not matched to a gene. The CDR3 is 16 amino acids. Germline CDR1 reads MNHNY; CDR2 reads SVGAGI (reference sequence). CDR3: CASSYSPGGSYNEQFF. The CDR3 DNA sequence: TGTGCCAGCAGTTACTCCCCGGGGGGCTCCTACAATGAGCAGTTCTTC.

The chain has TRBV24-1 and TRBJ2-1, with D tentatively TRBD1 (5 bases). V lost 1 base and J lost 4, with 16 bases in between. This CDR3 is built from 17 residues. Germline lookup yields CDR1 KGHDR and CDR2 SFDVKD. The CDR3 spells CATSDLGGISGYNEQFF. CDR3 sequence (DNA): TGTGCCACCAGTGATTTAGGTGGGATTTCAGGGTACAATGAGCAGTTCTTC.

Of note for this clonotype: A read error may explain this, as a much larger clone is one base away. The chain combines TRBV12-3 or TRBV12-4 with TRBJ2-7, with D unclear. Trimming removed 4 bases from V and 0 bases from J, with 7 bases in between. The CDR3 is made up of 13 amino acids. In DNA, the CDR3 is TGTGCCAGCAGTTCTGCGGACTCCTACGAGCAGTACTTC. It specifies CASSSADSYEQYF.

This clonotype was found a few times. V and J are TRBV5-1 and TRBJ2-3; a weak D match, TRBD2 (6 bases). There are 15 residues in the CDR3. The germline V gene has CDR1 SGHRS and CDR2 YFSETQ. V dropped 4 bases and J dropped 6 bases, with 18 bases sitting between them. The CDR3 coding sequence is TGCGCCAGCAGCCTGGGGACTCCCTCGGGGGATACGCAGTATTTT. The encoded protein is CASSLGTPSGDTQYF.

The rearrangement links TRBV12-3 or TRBV12-4 to TRBJ2-7; tentatively, D is TRBD1 (6 bases). Trimming pared 1 base from V and 6 bases from J, leaving 10 bases between. The CDR3 loop spans 13 amino acids. This chain's CDR3 is CASSLDSRGEQYF. In DNA form, the CDR3 reads TGTGCCAGCAGTTTAGACAGCAGGGGCGAGCAGTACTTC.

V is TRBV27 and J is TRBJ2-7, with 7 positions matching TRBD1. This CDR3 has 15 amino acids. With V trimmed by 2 bases and J by 4 bases, 8 bases remained unmatched. Germline CDR1 is MNHEY and CDR2 is SMNVEV (reference sequence). Here the CDR3 reads CASSLVSGGQYEQYF. DNA for the CDR3: TGTGCCAGCAGTTTAGTGTCAGGGGGTCAATACGAGCAGTACTTC.

The rearrangement joins TRBV20-1 to TRBJ2-7; D unresolved. The CDR3 runs to 16 residues. V lost 0 bases and J lost 1, with 16 bases in between. From germline, CDR1 is DFQATT and CDR2 SNEGSKA (reference sequence). CDR3 sequence reads: CSAREEFGGPSYEQYF. In DNA, the CDR3 is TGCAGTGCTAGAGAGGAGTTTGGTGGGCCTTCCTACGAGCAGTACTTC.

This clonotype was seen only a few times. The chain combines TRBV7-9 with TRBJ1-2; 7 bases fit TRBD1. The CDR3 has 15 amino acids. In germline, CDR1 is SEHNR, CDR2 FQNEAQ (reference sequence). V was clipped by 4 bases and J by 4 bases; unmatched bases: 9. The CDR3 sequence is CASSSGTAGGYGYTF. For the CDR3, the DNA is TGTGCCAGCAGCTCAGGGACAGCGGGCGGCTATGGCTACACCTTC.

This rearrangement joins TRBV20-1 to TRBJ2-1, with 12 positions matching TRBD2. CDR1 is DFQATT, CDR2 SNEGSKA, per germline (reference sequence). CDR3 length equals 15 residues. Trimming took 0 bases from V and 10 from J; bases not matched to a gene: 7. For the CDR3, the DNA is TGCAGTGCTAGAGATCTAGCGGGAGGGCCGGACGAGCAGTTCTTC. Translated: CSARDLAGGPDEQFF.

The chain employs TRBV20-1 and TRBJ2-3, with D maybe TRBD2 (6 bases). Between the trimmed V and J ends, which lost 3 bases and 0 bases, there was a span of 16 bases. The CDR3 spans 16 residues. Looked up from germline, CDR1 is DFQATT and CDR2 is SNEGSKA (reference sequence). The CDR3: CSASGASDTSTDTQYF. The CDR3, as DNA: TGCAGTGCTAGTGGGGCTAGCGACACTAGCACAGATACGCAGTATTTT.

The chain uses TRBV9 and TRBJ1-1, with no clear D. The V gene lost 4 bases and the J gene lost 4 bases, with 14 bases spanning the gap. In germline, CDR1 is SGDLS, CDR2 YYNGEE. CDR3 size: 14 residues. The CDR3 DNA reads TGTGCCAGCAGCCCTCAGTTTGCGAGCACTGAAGCTTTCTTT. Encoded protein: CASSPQFASTEAFF.

This clonotype was counted between two and nine times. This chain connects TRBV7-8 to TRBJ2-1; TRBD1 matches at 8 bases. The trim removed 1 base at V and 1 base at J, leaving 9 bases unmatched. The CDR3 length is 18 residues. CDR1 is SGHVS, CDR2 FQNEAQ, per germline. CDR3 sequence: CASSLVSPTGGSYNEQFF. The CDR3 region has the DNA TGTGCCAGCAGCTTAGTAAGCCCCACAGGGGGTTCCTACAATGAGCAGTTCTTC.

This sequence joins TRBV7-9 and TRBJ2-3; TRBD2 might be the D (6 bases). V lost 6 bases and J 0 bases, leaving 13 bases between the germline ends. The germline CDR1 and CDR2 sequences are SEHNR and FQNEAQ (reference sequence). CDR3 length: 15 residues. The CDR3: CASRKGTASTDTQYF. The DNA for the CDR3 is TGTGCCAGCAGGAAGGGGACTGCTAGCACAGATACGCAGTATTTT.

This rearrangement joins TRBV28 to TRBJ2-7, with 12 bases lining up with TRBD2. The germline gives CDR1 MDHEN, CDR2 SYDVKM. Losses at the gene ends were 6 bases for V and 4 bases for J; bases not matched to a gene: 7. The CDR3 is 15 amino acids. DNA for the CDR3: TGTGCCAGCAGCAACCCTAGCGGGAGGGCGTACGAGCAGTACTTC. It codes for CASSNPSGRAYEQYF.

The chain recombines TRBV7-9 with TRBJ2-4; TRBD1 aligns across 10 bases. The closer fit of TRBJ2-7 to the DNA end suggests the J call may be wrong. Germline CDR1 SEHNR, CDR2 FQNEAQ (reference sequence). The CDR3 is 16 amino acids. CDR3 in DNA: TGTGCCAGCAGCTTAGCGGTTGGGACAGGGGCTCACGAGCAGTACTTC. Residues: CASSLAVGTGAHEQYF.

This clonotype has more than one count but fewer than ten. V and J are TRBV29-1 and TRBJ2-3; TRBD2 aligns across 7 bases. The V segment lost 1 base and the J segment 7 bases; nucleotides outside the gene matches: 8. Germline CDR1 is SQVTM and CDR2 is ANQGSEA. The CDR3 extends over 14 amino acids. The chain's CDR3 is CSVEGAGDWNTQYF. The DNA for the CDR3 is TGCAGCGTTGAAGGGGCGGGAGATTGGAATACGCAGTATTTT.

The chain employs TRBV20-1 and TRBJ2-3; no clear D. Trimming took off 5 bases at V and 2 bases at J, with 14 bases between the two ends. There are 14 residues in the CDR3. The germline gives CDR1 DFQATT, CDR2 SNEGSKA (reference sequence). CDR3 coding DNA: TGCAGTGCTTCGCCCGAGGCTAACACAGATACGCAGTATTTT. It is translated as CSASPEANTDTQYF.

The genes are TRBV3-1 and TRBJ2-2; 12 bases are shared with TRBD2. The CDR3 covers 16 residues. Germline V CDR1 and CDR2: LGHDT, YNNKEL (reference sequence). V lost 3 bases, J lost 5 bases, and 4 bases stayed unmatched. The DNA of the CDR3 is TGTGCCAGCAGCCAGGCCCTAGCGGGAGGGACCGGGGAGCTGTTTTTT. Amino acid sequence: CASSQALAGGTGELFF.

V and J are TRBV20-1 and TRBJ2-4, with a possible D match to TRBD2 (7 bases). Trimming shortened V by 3 bases and J by 5 bases, and 14 bases separated the two germline ends. Germline V gene lookup returns CDR1 DFQATT and CDR2 SNEGSKA (reference sequence). The CDR3 extends over 14 amino acids. The CDR3 coding sequence is TGCAGTGCTAGTCCCGGGGGGCTCCAAAACATTCAGTACTTC. Encoded protein: CSASPGGLQNIQYF.

This sequence joins TRBV13 and TRBJ2-7, with 11 bases fitting TRBD2. The V and J ends lost 5 bases and 0 bases, in that order; junction bases with no gene match: 9. Germline CDR1 is PRHDT and CDR2 is FYEKMQ (reference sequence). The CDR3 runs to 17 residues. The CDR3 sequence: CASSPHGLAGTSYEQYF. CDR3 nucleotides: TGTGCCAGCAGCCCCCACGGACTAGCGGGCACCTCCTACGAGCAGTACTTC.

This clonotype was picked up a small number of times. This chain connects TRBV11-2 to TRBJ2-7, with D perhaps matching TRBD1 or TRBD2 (6 bases each). The germline CDR1 and CDR2 sequences are SGHAT and FQNNGV. The CDR3 loop spans 18 amino acids. V was shortened by 5 bases and J by 3 bases, with 26 bases between the two germline ends. This chain's CDR3 is CASSLGGSGSSYHYEQYF. The CDR3 nucleotides are TGTGCCAGCAGCCTAGGGGGGTCGGGCAGCTCCTATCACTACGAGCAGTACTTC.

V and J are TRBV24-1 and TRBJ2-3; D may be TRBD1 (6 bases). The CDR3 covers 16 residues. The germline V gene has CDR1 KGHDR and CDR2 SFDVKD. Trimming removed 5 bases at V and 0 bases at J, with 14 bases between. The CDR3 loop is CATSGGTPASTDTQYF. CDR3 bases: TGTGCCACCAGTGGTGGGACACCCGCTAGCACAGATACGCAGTATTTT.

The chain employs TRBV4-3 and TRBJ2-3, with 9 bases lining up with TRBD1. J gave up 3 bases and V 3 bases, and 7 bases lay outside the gene matches. From germline, CDR1 is LGHNA and CDR2 YSLEER. The CDR3 consists of 16 residues. CDR3 loop: CASSHSGTGTTDTQYF. CDR3 nucleotides: TGCGCCAGCAGCCATTCCGGGACAGGGACAACAGATACGCAGTATTTT.

The chain recombines TRBV11-2 with TRBJ2-5, with D maybe TRBD1 (5 bases). The CDR3 consists of 14 residues. Germline V gene lookup returns CDR1 SGHAT and CDR2 FQNNGV. V was cut by 5 bases and J by 2 bases, with 12 bases left in between. Here the CDR3 reads CASSQLTVQETQYF. The CDR3 DNA reads TGTGCCAGCAGCCAGCTGACAGTACAAGAGACCCAGTACTTC. The whole variable domain, filled in from reference TRBV11-2 and TRBJ2-5, reads EAGVAQSPRYKIIEKRQSVAFWCNPISGHATLYWYQQILGQGPKLLIQFQNNGVVDDSQLPKDRFSAERLKGVDSTLKIQPAKLEDSAVYLCASSQLTVQETQYFGPGTRLLVL.

This sequence joins TRBV6-1 and TRBJ2-7; 8 nucleotides align to TRBD2. The CDR3 spans 14 residues. The trim removed 5 bases at V and 4 bases at J, leaving 7 bases unmatched. Germline V CDR1 and CDR2: MNHNS, SASEGT. CDR3 residues: CASSIPGLVYEQYF. The CDR3 DNA sequence: TGTGCCAGCAGTATCCCGGGACTAGTGTACGAGCAGTACTTC.

The V call is TRBV12-3 or TRBV12-4, the J call TRBJ2-7; D unclear. This CDR3 is built from 14 residues. The V end lost 1 base, the J end lost 4 bases, and 11 bases lay between the germline ends. CDR3 nucleotides: TGTGCCAGCAGTTTAGGTGCGCCAGCATACGAGCAGTACTTC. Translated: CASSLGAPAYEQYF.

This clonotype has ten or more counts. The genes are TRBV14 and TRBJ2-7; the match to TRBD2 covers 8 bases. The CDR3 sequence is 18 residues long. The V gene end was trimmed by 1 base and the J gene end by 7 bases; junction bases not matched to a gene: 18. The V gene's germline CDR1 is SGHDN and CDR2 FVKESK. The CDR3 sequence: CASSQALPTGGPRGEQYF. The CDR3 coding sequence is TGTGCCAGCAGCCAAGCCCTCCCTACGGGAGGGCCGAGGGGTGAGCAGTACTTC.

This sequence joins TRBV6-6 and TRBJ2-4; 9 bases map to TRBD1. Germline CDR1 is MNHNY and CDR2 is SVGAGI (reference sequence). The trim removed 2 bases at V and 0 bases at J, leaving 5 bases unmatched. This CDR3 comprises 17 residues. In DNA form, the CDR3 reads TGTGCCAGCAGTTACACAGGGGGCGACCTAGCCAAAAACATTCAGTACTTC. This encodes CASSYTGGDLAKNIQYF.